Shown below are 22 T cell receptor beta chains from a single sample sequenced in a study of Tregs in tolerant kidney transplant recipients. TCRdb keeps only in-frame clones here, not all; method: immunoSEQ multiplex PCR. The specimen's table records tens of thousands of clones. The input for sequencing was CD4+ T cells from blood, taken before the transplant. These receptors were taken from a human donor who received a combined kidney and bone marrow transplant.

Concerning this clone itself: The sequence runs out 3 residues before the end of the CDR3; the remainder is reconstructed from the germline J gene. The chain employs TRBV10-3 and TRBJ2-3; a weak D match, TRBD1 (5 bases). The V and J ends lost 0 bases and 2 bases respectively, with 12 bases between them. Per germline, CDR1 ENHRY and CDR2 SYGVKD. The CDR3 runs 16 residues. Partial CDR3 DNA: TGTGCCATCAGTGAGTCGATGGGGCTCGACACAGATACG. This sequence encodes CAISESMGLDTDT. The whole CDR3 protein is CAISESMGLDTDTQYF.

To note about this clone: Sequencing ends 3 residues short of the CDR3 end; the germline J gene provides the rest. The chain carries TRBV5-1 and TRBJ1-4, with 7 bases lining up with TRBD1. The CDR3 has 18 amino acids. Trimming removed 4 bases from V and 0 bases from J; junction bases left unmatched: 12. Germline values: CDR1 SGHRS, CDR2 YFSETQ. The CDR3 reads CASSTGLRGQSTNEKLFF. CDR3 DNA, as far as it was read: TGCGCCAGCAGCACGGGTTTGAGGGGGCAGTCAACTAATGAAAAA.

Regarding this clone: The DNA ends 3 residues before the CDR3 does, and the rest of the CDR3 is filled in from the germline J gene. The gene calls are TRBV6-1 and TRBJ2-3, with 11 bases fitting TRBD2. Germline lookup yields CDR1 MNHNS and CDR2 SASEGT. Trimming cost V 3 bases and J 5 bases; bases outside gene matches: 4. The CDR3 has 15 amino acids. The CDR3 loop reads CASSETSGKGDTQYF. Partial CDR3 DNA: TGTGCCAGCAGTGAGACTAGCGGGAAGGGAGATACG.

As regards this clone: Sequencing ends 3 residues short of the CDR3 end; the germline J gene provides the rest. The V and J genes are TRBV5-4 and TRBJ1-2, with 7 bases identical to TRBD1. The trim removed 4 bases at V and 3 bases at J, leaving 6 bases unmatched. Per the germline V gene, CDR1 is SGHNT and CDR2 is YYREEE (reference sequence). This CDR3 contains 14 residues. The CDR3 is CASSRTGEYYGYTF. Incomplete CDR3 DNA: TGTGCCAGCAGCCGTACAGGGGAATACTATGGC.

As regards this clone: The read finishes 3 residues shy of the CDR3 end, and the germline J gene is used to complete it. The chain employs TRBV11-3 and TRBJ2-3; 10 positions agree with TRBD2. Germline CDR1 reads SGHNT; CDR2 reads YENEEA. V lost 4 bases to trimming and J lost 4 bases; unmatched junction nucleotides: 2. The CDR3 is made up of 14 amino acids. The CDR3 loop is CASSSSGGADTQYF. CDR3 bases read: TGTGCCAGCAGCTCAAGCGGGGGGGCAGATACG. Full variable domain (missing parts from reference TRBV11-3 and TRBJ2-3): EAGVVQSPRYKIIEKKQPVAFWCNPISGHNTLYWYLQNLGQGPELLIRYENEEAVDDSQLPKDRFSAERLKGVDSTLKIQPAELGDSAVYLCASSSSGGADTQYFGPGTRLTVL.

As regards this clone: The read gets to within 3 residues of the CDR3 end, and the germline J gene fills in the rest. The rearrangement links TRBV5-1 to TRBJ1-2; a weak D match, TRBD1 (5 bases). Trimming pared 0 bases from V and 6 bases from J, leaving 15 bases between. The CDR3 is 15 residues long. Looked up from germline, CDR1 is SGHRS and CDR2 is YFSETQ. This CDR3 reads CASSLEDPPGHGYTF. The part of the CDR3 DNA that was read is TGCGCCAGCAGCTTGGAGGACCCTCCAGGGCATGGC.

The CDR3: CASSRLAGSDTQYF. The part of the CDR3 DNA that was read is TGTGCCAGTAGTCGACTAGCGGGGAGTGATACG. This sequence joins TRBV19 and TRBJ2-3, with 11 bases matching TRBD2. The observed sequence ends 3 residues before the CDR3 terminus, with the missing tail filled in from the germline J gene. V trimming: 5 bases; J trimming: 6 bases; junction bases outside the gene matches: 4. This CDR3 is built from 14 residues. CDR1 is LNHDA and CDR2 is SQIVND in the germline V gene (reference sequence).

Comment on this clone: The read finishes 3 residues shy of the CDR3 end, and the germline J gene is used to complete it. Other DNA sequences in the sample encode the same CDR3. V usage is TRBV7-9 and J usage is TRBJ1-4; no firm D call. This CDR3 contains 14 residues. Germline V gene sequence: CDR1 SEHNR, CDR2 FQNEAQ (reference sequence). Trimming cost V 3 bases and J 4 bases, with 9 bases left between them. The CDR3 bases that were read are TGTGCCAGCAGCTTGGGCGGGGTTAATGAAAAA. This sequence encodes CASSLGGVNEK. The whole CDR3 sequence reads CASSLGGVNEKLFF.

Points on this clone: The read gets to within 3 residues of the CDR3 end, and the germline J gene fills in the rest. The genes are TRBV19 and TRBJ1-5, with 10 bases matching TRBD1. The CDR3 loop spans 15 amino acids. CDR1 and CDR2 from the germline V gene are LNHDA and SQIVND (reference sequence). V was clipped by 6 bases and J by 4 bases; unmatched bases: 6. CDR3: CASSDRGRKNQPQHF. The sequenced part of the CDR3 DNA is TGTGCCAGTAGCGACAGGGGGCGTAAAAATCAGCCC. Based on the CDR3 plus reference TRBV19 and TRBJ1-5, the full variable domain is DGGITQSPKYLFRKEGQNVTLSCEQNLNHDAMYWYRQDPGQGLRLIYYSQIVNDFQKGDIAEGYSVSREKKESFPLTVTSAQKNPTAFYLCASSDRGRKNQPQHFGDGTRLSIL.

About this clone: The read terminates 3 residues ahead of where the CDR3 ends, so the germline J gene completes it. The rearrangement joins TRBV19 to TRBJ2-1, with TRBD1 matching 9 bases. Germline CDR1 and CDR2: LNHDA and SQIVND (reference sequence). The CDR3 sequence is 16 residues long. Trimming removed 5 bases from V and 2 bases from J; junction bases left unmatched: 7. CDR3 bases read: TGTGCCAGTAGTCTTGACAGGGGGGCCCCCTACAATGAG. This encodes CASSLDRGAPYNE. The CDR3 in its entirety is CASSLDRGAPYNEQFF.

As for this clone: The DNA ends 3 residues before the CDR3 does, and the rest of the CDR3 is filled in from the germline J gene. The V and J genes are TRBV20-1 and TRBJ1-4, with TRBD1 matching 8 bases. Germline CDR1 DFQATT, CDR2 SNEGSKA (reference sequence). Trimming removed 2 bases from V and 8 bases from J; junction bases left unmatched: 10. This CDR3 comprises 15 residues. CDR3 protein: CSARPRTGFGEKLFF. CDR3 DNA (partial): TGCAGTGCTAGACCACGGACAGGGTTTGGGGAAAAA.

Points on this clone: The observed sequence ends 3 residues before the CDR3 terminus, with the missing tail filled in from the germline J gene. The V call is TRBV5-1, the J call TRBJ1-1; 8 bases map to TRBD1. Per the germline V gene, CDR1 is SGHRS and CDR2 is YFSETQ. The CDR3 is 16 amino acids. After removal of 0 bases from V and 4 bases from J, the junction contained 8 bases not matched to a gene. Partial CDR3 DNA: TGCGCCAGCAGCTTGGGGCAGGGGGCGTCGGGCACTGAA. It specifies CASSLGQGASGTE. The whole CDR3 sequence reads CASSLGQGASGTEAFF. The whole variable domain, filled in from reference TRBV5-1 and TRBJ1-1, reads KAGVTQTPRYLIKTRGQQVTLSCSPISGHRSVSWYQQTPGQGLQFLFEYFSETQRNKGNFPGRFSGRQFSNSRSEMNVSTLELGDSALYLCASSLGQGASGTEAFFGQGTRLTVV.

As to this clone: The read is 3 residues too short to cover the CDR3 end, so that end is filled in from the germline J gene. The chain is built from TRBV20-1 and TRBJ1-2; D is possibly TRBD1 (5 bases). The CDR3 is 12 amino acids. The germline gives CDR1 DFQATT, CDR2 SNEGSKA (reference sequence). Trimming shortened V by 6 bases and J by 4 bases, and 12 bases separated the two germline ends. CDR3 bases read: TGCAGTGCATCGACAGCCCTCTATGGC. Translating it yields CSASTALYG. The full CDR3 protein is CSASTALYGYTF.

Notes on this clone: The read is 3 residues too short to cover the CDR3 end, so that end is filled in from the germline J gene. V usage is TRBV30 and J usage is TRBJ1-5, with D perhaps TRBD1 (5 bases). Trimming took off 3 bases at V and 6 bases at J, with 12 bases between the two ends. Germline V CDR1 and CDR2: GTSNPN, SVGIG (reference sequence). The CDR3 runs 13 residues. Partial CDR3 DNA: TGTGCCTGGAGCCGGGGGGAAGGTCAGCCC. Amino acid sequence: CAWSRGEGQP. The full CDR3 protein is CAWSRGEGQPQHF.

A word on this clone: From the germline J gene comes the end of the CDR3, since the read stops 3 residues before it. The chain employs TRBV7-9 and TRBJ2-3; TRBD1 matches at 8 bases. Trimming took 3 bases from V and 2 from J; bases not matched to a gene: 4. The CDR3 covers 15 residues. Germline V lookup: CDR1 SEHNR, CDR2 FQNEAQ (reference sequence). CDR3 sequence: CASSFNRGDTDTQYF. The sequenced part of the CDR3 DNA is TGTGCCAGCAGCTTCAACAGGGGGGACACAGATACG.

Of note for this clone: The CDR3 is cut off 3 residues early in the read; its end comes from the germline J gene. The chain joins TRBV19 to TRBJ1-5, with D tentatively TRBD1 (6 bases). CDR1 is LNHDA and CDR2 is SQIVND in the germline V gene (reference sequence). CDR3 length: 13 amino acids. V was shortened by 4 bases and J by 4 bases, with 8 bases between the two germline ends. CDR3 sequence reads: CASSNRVNQPQHF. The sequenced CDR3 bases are TGTGCCAGTAGTAACAGGGTTAATCAGCCC.

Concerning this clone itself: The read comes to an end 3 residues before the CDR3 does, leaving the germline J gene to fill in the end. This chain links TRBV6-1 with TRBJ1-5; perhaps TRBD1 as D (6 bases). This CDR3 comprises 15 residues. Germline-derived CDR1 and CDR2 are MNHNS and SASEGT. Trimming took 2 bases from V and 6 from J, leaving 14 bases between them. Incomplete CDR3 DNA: TGTGCCAGCAGTGAACCGGGACACTCTGGTCAGCCC. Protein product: CASSEPGHSGQP. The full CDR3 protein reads CASSEPGHSGQPQHF.

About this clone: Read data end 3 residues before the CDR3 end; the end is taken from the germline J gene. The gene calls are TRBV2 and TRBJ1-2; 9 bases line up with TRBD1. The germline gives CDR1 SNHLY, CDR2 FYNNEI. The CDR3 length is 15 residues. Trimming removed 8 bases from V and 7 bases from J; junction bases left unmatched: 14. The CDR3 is CASGHRGRLSVGYTF. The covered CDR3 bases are TGTGCCAGCGGTCACAGGGGGCGCCTCTCGGTTGGC.

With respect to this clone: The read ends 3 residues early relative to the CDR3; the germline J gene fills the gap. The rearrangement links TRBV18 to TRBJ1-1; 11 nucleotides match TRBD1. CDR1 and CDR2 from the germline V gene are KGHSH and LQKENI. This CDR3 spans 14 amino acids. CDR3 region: CASSQGQGEEEAFF. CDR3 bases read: TGTGCCAGCTCACAGGGACAGGGGGAGGAAGAA.

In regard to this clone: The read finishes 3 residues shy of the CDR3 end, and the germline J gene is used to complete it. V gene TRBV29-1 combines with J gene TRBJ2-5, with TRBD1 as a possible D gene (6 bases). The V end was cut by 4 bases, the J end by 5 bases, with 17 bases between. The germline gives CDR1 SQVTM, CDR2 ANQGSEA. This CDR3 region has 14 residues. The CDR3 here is CSVGGQNLRETQYF. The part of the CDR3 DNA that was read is TGCAGCGTTGGGGGGCAGAACCTCCGTGAGACC.

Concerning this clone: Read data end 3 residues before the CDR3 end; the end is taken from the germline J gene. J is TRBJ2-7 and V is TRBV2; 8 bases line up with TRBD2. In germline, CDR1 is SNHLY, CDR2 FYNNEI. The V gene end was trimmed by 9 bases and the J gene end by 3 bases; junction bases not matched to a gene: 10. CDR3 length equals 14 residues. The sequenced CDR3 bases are TGTGCCAGTCAGCGGGGGCCCTTGGGCTACGAG. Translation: CASQRGPLGYE. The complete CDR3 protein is CASQRGPLGYEQYF.

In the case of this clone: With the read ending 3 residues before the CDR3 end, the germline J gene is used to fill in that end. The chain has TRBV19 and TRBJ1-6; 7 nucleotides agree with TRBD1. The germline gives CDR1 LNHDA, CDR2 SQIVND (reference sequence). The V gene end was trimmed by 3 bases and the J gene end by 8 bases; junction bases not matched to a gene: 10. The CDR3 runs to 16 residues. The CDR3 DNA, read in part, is TGTGCCAGTAGTATTTGGGGCAGGGGGTTTGATTCACCC. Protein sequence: CASSIWGRGFDSP. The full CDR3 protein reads CASSIWGRGFDSPLHF.